The rows below give T cell receptor beta chains drawn from one sample of a study of cytomegalovirus exposure and HLA in healthy donors. Some clones are missing from TCRdb's copy, which holds only in-frame ones; the method was immunoSEQ multiplex PCR. The sample's table shows about 170,000 clones. Material for sequencing was PBMCs. The receptors stem from a woman aged 55-70 years in good health and CMV-seronegative. Each CDR3 is given with its conserved first and last residue. The D gene is left open where the match is weak.

TRBJ1-1,15,TRBV18,-,CASSPPRGLNTEAFF,TGTGCCAGCTCACCACCCAGGGGATTGAACACTGAAGCTTTCTTT
TRBJ1-1,15,TRBV29-1,TRBD1,CSVDIPGTVNTEAFF,TGCAGCGTTGACATCCCTGGGACAGTGAACACTGAAGCTTTCTTT
TRBJ2-5,13,TRBV19,-,CASRRTIGETQYF,TGTGCCAGTAGGAGGACAATCGGTGAGACCCAGTACTTC
TRBJ1-5,18,TRBV5-5,-,CASSLGGRGGAGNQPQHF,TGTGCCAGCAGCTTGGGGGGCCGAGGGGGGGCGGGCAATCAGCCCCAGCATTTT
TRBJ1-1,15,TRBV25-1,TRBD1,CASRPSGGSNTEAFF,TGTGCCAGCAGGCCCTCAGGGGGCTCGAACACTGAAGCTTTCTTT
TRBJ2-5,17,TRBV27,TRBD2,CASSFRGGGRGWETQYF,TGTGCCAGCAGCTTCAGGGGGGGCGGGAGGGGTTGGGAGACCCAGTACTTC
TRBJ2-2,13,TRBV19,TRBD1,CASSVQGTGELFF,TGTGCCAGTAGTGTACAGGGGACCGGGGAGCTGTTTTTT
TRBJ2-7,14,TRBV4-2,TRBD2,CASSQAGGLYEQYF,TGTGCCAGCAGCCAAGCGGGAGGCCTCTACGAGCAGTACTTC
TRBJ1-6,15,TRBV7-9,-,CASSLGQIANSPLHF,TGTGCCAGCAGCTTAGGTCAGATAGCTAATTCACCCCTCCACTTT
TRBJ2-7,14,TRBV18,-,CASSSGVGALEQYF,TGTGCCAGCTCATCGGGGGTAGGGGCGCTCGAGCAGTACTTC
TRBJ1-5,13,TRBV6-1,-,CASSEDPTRFQHF,TGTGCCAGCAGTGAAGACCCTACTAGATTCCAGCATTTT
TRBJ2-7,15,TRBV4-2,TRBD1,CASSQDGTASYEQYF,TGTGCCAGCAGCCAAGATGGGACAGCTTCCTACGAGCAGTACTTC
TRBJ2-1,16,TRBV7-2,TRBD2,CASSPWGAGGDNEQFF,TGTGCCAGCAGCCCCTGGGGCGCGGGAGGGGACAATGAGCAGTTCTTC
TRBJ2-2,14,TRBV19,-,CASSTSANTGELFF,TGTGCCAGTAGTACGAGCGCGAACACCGGGGAGCTGTTTTTT
TRBJ2-3,12,TRBV5-4,-,CASRESTDTQYF,TGTGCCAGCCGGGAAAGCACAGATACGCAGTATTTT
TRBJ1-4,16,TRBV7-9,-,CASSLASGGGNEKLFF,TGTGCCAGCAGCTTAGCGAGTGGAGGAGGAAATGAAAAACTGTTTTTT
TRBJ1-1,13,TRBV6-6,-,CASSSGGHTEAFF,TGTGCCAGCAGCTCGGGGGGGCACACTGAAGCTTTCTTT
TRBJ2-7,16,TRBV12-5,TRBD1,CASGLVPGTGDTEQYF,TGTGCTAGTGGTTTGGTACCCGGGACAGGGGACACCGAGCAGTACTTC
TRBJ1-5,13,TRBV4-2,-,CASSYRVGQPQHF,TGTGCCAGCAGCTACAGGGTCGGCCAGCCCCAGCATTTT
TRBJ1-1,14,TRBV7-8,-,CASSYGVTNTEAFF,TGTGCCAGCAGTTACGGGGTCACGAACACTGAAGCTTTCTTT
TRBJ2-7,12,TRBV12-5,TRBD1,CASNRGSYEQYF,TGTGCTAGTAACAGGGGATCCTACGAGCAGTACTTC
TRBJ1-1,14,TRBV5-1,-,CASSLDRWNTEAFF,TGCGCCAGCAGCTTGGACAGGTGGAACACTGAAGCTTTCTTT
TRBJ2-7,13,TRBV5-1,TRBD2,CASSSGTSGGHYF,TGCGCCAGCAGCTCCGGGACTAGCGGGGGCCATTACTTC
TRBJ1-5,15,TRBV19,-,CASVSGQVGNQPQHF,TGTGCCAGTGTCTCAGGGCAAGTTGGCAATCAGCCCCAGCATTTT
TRBJ2-1,14,TRBV14,-,CASSQVARYNEQFF,TGTGCCAGCAGCCAAGTCGCCAGGTACAATGAGCAGTTCTTC
TRBJ2-3,15,TRBV10-3,-,CAISEGVRTTDTQYF,TGTGCCATCAGTGAAGGGGTCAGGACGACAGATACGCAGTATTTT
TRBJ2-1,14,TRBV27,TRBD2,CASSPTPLAGQGFF,TGTGCCAGCAGTCCCACTCCTCTAGCGGGTCAGGGGTTCTTC
TRBJ2-7,14,TRBV7-9,TRBD2,CASSRGGSSYEQYF,TGTGCCAGCAGCCGCGGGGGGTCCTCCTACGAGCAGTACTTC
TRBJ1-5,13,TRBV19,-,CASSIGGGQPQHF,TGTGCCAGTAGTATAGGCGGGGGTCAGCCCCAGCATTTT
TRBJ2-7,14,TRBV5-1,-,CASSWPGATYEQYF,TGCGCCAGCAGCTGGCCTGGGGCCACCTACGAGCAGTACTTC